These 27 T cell receptor beta chains were sequenced from one sample in a study of T cells in Graves' hyperthyroidism and ophthalmopathy. The investigators amplified TCR beta CDR3 regions from RNA transcripts. HTBI primers were employed in a first-round RT-PCR of the TCR CDR3. TCRdb redid the calling of the multiplex PCR reads with MiXCR, one entry per CDR3 protein. Of 700,000 or so distinct CDR3 sequences detected, about a sixth appear once; the ten largest clones hold approximately 8%. The specimen sequenced was blood. Receptors originate from a young man with Graves' hyperthyroidism.

At least ten counts were recorded for this clonotype. The J gene is TRBJ1-1, the V gene TRBV28; D possibly corresponds to TRBD1 (5 bases). Germline V gives CDR1 MDHEN, CDR2 SYDVKM. Deletions cut 1 base from V and 0 bases from J, with 15 bases between. The CDR3 length is 17 residues. The CDR3 DNA sequence: TGTGCCAGCAGTTTATTGGCCCGGGTGGACATGAACACTGAAGCTTTCTTT. It yields the protein CASSLLARVDMNTEAFF.

This rearrangement joins TRBV28 to TRBJ1-2; D is undetermined. The CDR3 runs 14 residues. V lost 3 bases, J lost 5 bases, and 13 bases lay in between. CDR1 MDHEN and CDR2 SYDVKM come from the germline V gene. In DNA form, the CDR3 reads TGTGCCAGCAGTTTCCGTGGCGGCGTATATGGCTACACCTTC. Translated: CASSFRGGVYGYTF.

Worth noting for this clonotype: Given a much more abundant clone one base away, this may be a read error. No conserved phenylalanine or tryptophan is present at the end of the CDR3, so a read error is the likely explanation. The chain couples TRBV7-2 to TRBJ1-1; D not resolved. The CDR3 spans 15 residues. Between the trimmed V and J ends, which lost 0 bases and 4 bases, there was a span of 12 bases. The germline V gene has CDR1 SGHTA and CDR2 FQGNSA. CDR3 loop: CASSLATSLSTEAFS. In DNA, the CDR3 is TGTGCCAGCAGCTTAGCGACTTCGTTAAGCACTGAAGCTTTCTCT.

The table lists this clonotype with a count of one. The J gene is TRBJ2-5, the V gene TRBV11-1, with D perhaps TRBD1 or TRBD2 (5 bases each). CDR3 length: 15 amino acids. Germline loops: CDR1 SGHAT, CDR2 FQDESV (reference sequence). The V end was cut by 5 bases, the J end by 5 bases, with 18 bases between. CDR3 residues: CASSRGTYSPETQYF. CDR3 nucleotides: TGTGCCAGCAGCCGTGGGACCTACTCCCCCGAGACCCAGTACTTC.

The rearrangement links TRBV10-3 to TRBJ2-3; no clear D gene. The CDR3 has 15 residues. The V and J ends lost 3 bases and 2 bases respectively, with 12 bases between them. Germline CDR1 is ENHRY and CDR2 is SYGVKD. The CDR3 bases are TGTGCCATCAGTGATTGGGCGTCGCTCACAGATACGCAGTATTTT. It yields the protein CAISDWASLTDTQYF.

The sample holds many counts of this clonotype. At one boundary the junction diverges from the germline segment, which might be a read error. V is TRBV5-1 and J is TRBJ2-7; D might be TRBD2 (5 bases). CDR1 SGHRS and CDR2 YFSETQ come from the germline V gene. The CDR3 covers 14 residues. CDR3 nucleotide sequence: TGTGCCAGCAGCTTAGAAGGGAGAGCCTACGAGCAGTACTTC. Translated: CASSLEGRAYEQYF.

V usage is TRBV20-1 and J usage is TRBJ1-6; D uncertain. Germline V gives CDR1 DFQATT, CDR2 SNEGSKA (reference sequence). V shed 3 bases and J shed 12 bases, with 18 bases lying between them. The CDR3 loop spans 14 amino acids. CDR3 region: CSASSINLEEPLHF. The CDR3 DNA reads as TGCAGTGCTAGTTCGATCAACTTAGAAGAACCCCTCCACTTT.

The V gene is TRBV27, the J gene TRBJ1-2; 7 nucleotides align to TRBD1. CDR1 and CDR2 (germline): MNHEY, SMNVEV (reference sequence). This CDR3 is built from 15 residues. V lost 5 bases, J lost 5 bases, and 11 bases stayed unmatched. The CDR3 DNA is TGTGCCAGCAGTCCTTCCGGGACAGCCTTTTATGGCTACACCTTC. Encoded protein: CASSPSGTAFYGYTF.

This chain joins TRBV18 and TRBJ1-3; D unresolved. This CDR3 is 13 amino acids long. With 1 base removed from V and 15 bases from J, the gap between germline ends came to 16 bases. Germline assignment: CDR1 KGHSH and CDR2 LQKENI. The CDR3 spells CASSPLDAATPYF. The CDR3 DNA follows: TGTGCCAGCTCACCACTGGACGCCGCCACCCCATATTTT.

Concerning this clonotype itself: A much larger clone is a single base away; this may be a read error. The chain joins TRBV30 to TRBJ2-7; tentative D call: TRBD2 (6 bases). The CDR3 is 15 residues long. Trimming took 6 bases from V and 6 from J, leaving 24 bases between them. Germline V gene data show CDR1 as GTSNPN and CDR2 as SVGIG (reference sequence). The CDR3: CACVDVAGSRGEQYF. CDR3 DNA: TGTGCCTGTGTTGATGTGGCGGGATCACGGGGCGAGCAGTACTTC.

This clonotype has ten or more counts. The chain is built from TRBV7-9 and TRBJ2-3; 7 bases match TRBD1. Germline V CDR1 and CDR2: SEHNR, FQNEAQ (reference sequence). J lost 3 bases, V lost 4 bases, and 10 bases had no gene match. This CDR3 contains 16 residues. CDR3 DNA: TGTGCCAGCAGCTCACACAGGGGAGTGCGGACAGATACGCAGTATTTT. Protein product: CASSSHRGVRTDTQYF.

This clonotype occurred many times. The chain has TRBV28 and TRBJ2-1; TRBD2 agrees at 14 bases. CDR1 is MDHEN and CDR2 is SYDVKM in the germline V gene. Trimming cost V 5 bases and J 6 bases; bases outside gene matches: 3. The CDR3 contains 15 residues. The CDR3 bases are TGTGCCAGCAGTGGTGGGACTAGCGGGAGCAATGAGCAGTTCTTC. Translating gives CASSGGTSGSNEQFF.

This clonotype was counted at least ten times. The CDR3 region has the DNA TGTGCCAGCAGTTTACTCGGAGGTGAGCAGTTCTTC. This gives the protein CASSLLGGEQFF. The chain joins TRBV27 to TRBJ2-1, with D perhaps TRBD2 (5 bases). V shed 2 bases and J shed 9 bases, with 8 bases lying between them. Germline CDR1 MNHEY, CDR2 SMNVEV (reference sequence). The CDR3 extends over 12 amino acids.

This clonotype turned up a few times. The chain employs TRBV15 and TRBJ1-4; tentatively, D is TRBD1 (5 bases). This CDR3 region has 14 residues. V lost 4 bases and J lost 6, with 12 bases in between. Germline CDR1 LNHNV, CDR2 YYDKDF (reference sequence). This CDR3 reads CATSIPGGDEKLFF. For the CDR3, the DNA is TGTGCCACCAGCATACCGGGAGGGGATGAAAAACTGTTTTTT.

In its sample, this clonotype was seen a few times. The gene calls are TRBV2 and TRBJ2-3, with D possibly TRBD2 on 6 matching bases. Per germline, CDR1 SNHLY and CDR2 FYNNEI. The CDR3 loop spans 16 amino acids. V was cut by 2 bases and J by 4 bases, with 16 bases left in between. In DNA form, the CDR3 reads TGTGCCAGCAGTGAAAATCCTGGAGGGTTTTCAGATACGCAGTATTTT. Amino acid sequence: CASSENPGGFSDTQYF. Filled out from reference TRBV2 and TRBJ2-3, the complete variable domain reads EPEVTQTPSHQVTQMGQEVILRCVPISNHLYFYWYRQILGQKVEFLVSFYNNEISEKSEIFDDQFSVERPDGSNFTLKIRSTKLEDSAMYFCASSENPGGFSDTQYFGPGTRLTVL.

This clonotype turned up a few times. The chain joins TRBV29-1 to TRBJ1-1; D gene unclear. V was clipped by 7 bases and J by 0 bases, with 12 bases between them. The CDR3 sequence is 13 residues long. CDR1 and CDR2 (germline): SQVTM, ANQGSEA. The CDR3 protein is CSGWADMNTEAFF. In DNA, the CDR3 is TGCAGCGGTTGGGCAGATATGAACACTGAAGCTTTCTTT.

This clonotype has a count of ten or more. The gene calls are TRBV28 and TRBJ1-4, with D perhaps matching TRBD1 (6 bases). V was pared by 5 bases and J by 4 bases, with 11 bases between. CDR1 and CDR2 from the germline V gene are MDHEN and SYDVKM. CDR3 size: 14 residues. The CDR3 DNA follows: TGTGCCAGCAGTCTGACAGGCCGTAATGAAAAACTGTTTTTT. Amino acid sequence: CASSLTGRNEKLFF.

The table lists this clonotype with many counts. J is TRBJ2-3 and V is TRBV28, with D hard to call. Deletions cut 5 bases from V and 8 bases from J, with 11 bases between. The CDR3 has 12 residues. CDR1 is MDHEN, CDR2 SYDVKM, per germline. The CDR3 region is CASSPVKVTQYF. The CDR3 DNA follows: TGTGCCAGCAGTCCCGTGAAGGTTACGCAGTATTTT.

This rearrangement joins TRBV19 to TRBJ2-7; TRBD1 might be the D (5 bases). This CDR3 comprises 13 residues. With 6 bases removed from V and 7 bases from J, the gap between germline ends came to 16 bases. The germline V gene has CDR1 LNHDA and CDR2 SQIVND (reference sequence). This CDR3 reads CASSSLGRGEQYF. The CDR3 DNA reads as TGTGCCAGTAGCAGTTTGGGGCGTGGGGAGCAGTACTTC. Drawing the rest from reference TRBV19 and TRBJ2-7, the complete variable domain is DGGITQSPKYLFRKEGQNVTLSCEQNLNHDAMYWYRQDPGQGLRLIYYSQIVNDFQKGDIAEGYSVSREKKESFPLTVTSAQKNPTAFYLCASSSLGRGEQYFGPGTRLTVT.

The chain carries TRBV15 and TRBJ2-6; TRBD1 matches at 8 bases. V trimming: 4 bases; J trimming: 4 bases; junction bases outside the gene matches: 9. The length of the CDR3 is 17 residues. Germline CDR1 and CDR2: LNHNV and YYDKDF (reference sequence). CDR3 bases: TGTGCCACCAGCATACGGACAGGGAGTTCCGGGGCCAACGTCCTGACTTTC. It codes for CATSIRTGSSGANVLTF.

This clonotype was picked up many times. The V and J genes are TRBV28 and TRBJ2-7; D perhaps matches TRBD2 (6 bases). The V gene's germline CDR1 is MDHEN and CDR2 SYDVKM. This CDR3 has 14 amino acids. Trimming left V 4 bases short and J 0 bases short, with 10 bases between. The CDR3 protein is CASSWGESSYEQYF. CDR3 sequence (DNA): TGTGCCAGCAGTTGGGGGGAATCCTCCTACGAGCAGTACTTC. Full variable domain (rest looked up from reference TRBV28 and TRBJ2-7): DVKVTQSSRYLVKRTGEKVFLECVQDMDHENMFWYRQDPGLGLRLIYFSYDVKMKEKGDIPEGYSVSREKKERFSLILESASTNQTSMYLCASSWGESSYEQYFGPGTRLTVT.

This clonotype occurred a few times. The chain carries TRBV9 and TRBJ2-3; D is tentatively TRBD1 or TRBD2 (5 bases each). Between the trimmed V and J ends, which lost 3 bases and 2 bases, there was a span of 16 bases. This CDR3 contains 16 residues. CDR1 and CDR2 from the germline V gene are SGDLS and YYNGEE. The CDR3 region has the DNA TGTGCCAGCAGCGCCCCAAGGCCGGGGCACACAGATACGCAGTATTTT. Translated, it gives CASSAPRPGHTDTQYF.

This clonotype was observed at least ten times. This chain connects TRBV6-1 to TRBJ2-7, with TRBD1 as a possible D gene (5 bases). This CDR3 is 12 amino acids long. Trimming took off 5 bases at V and 5 bases at J, with 10 bases between the two ends. Germline assignment: CDR1 MNHNS and CDR2 SASEGT. CDR3 sequence: CASSYGRDEQYF. The CDR3 DNA reads as TGTGCCAGCAGTTACGGCAGGGACGAGCAGTACTTC.

On this clonotype itself: One base away lies a much larger clone, so this may be a sequencing read error. The chain is built from TRBV28 and TRBJ2-1; D gene ambiguous. The CDR3 loop spans 15 amino acids. Germline assignment: CDR1 MDHEN and CDR2 SYDVKM. This CDR3 is CASSSRLKSYSEQFF. DNA for the CDR3: TGTGCCAGCAGTTCCCGCCTGAAGTCCTACAGTGAGCAGTTCTTC.

The V gene is TRBV9, the J gene TRBJ1-1; weak D call: TRBD1 (6 bases). Germline assignment: CDR1 SGDLS and CDR2 YYNGEE. This CDR3 contains 13 residues. V was clipped by 0 bases and J by 7 bases, with 10 bases between them. The CDR3 sequence is CASSVGQANEAFF. The CDR3 DNA reads as TGTGCCAGCAGCGTAGGACAGGCAAATGAAGCTTTCTTT.

Many counts were recorded for this clonotype. The chain combines TRBV7-6 with TRBJ2-7; tentative D call: TRBD2 (6 bases). CDR1 and CDR2 from the germline V gene are SGHVS and FNYEAQ. Trimming removed 0 bases from V and 3 bases from J, with 18 bases in between. The CDR3 contains 17 residues. The CDR3 nucleotides are TGTGCCAGCAGCTTAGCGGATGGGGGAGGCTTCTTCTACGAGCAGTACTTC. It encodes CASSLADGGGFFYEQYF.

This clonotype was seen ten or more times. The chain couples TRBV7-9 to TRBJ2-5, with 10 bases matching TRBD1. CDR3 size: 18 residues. V gave up 0 bases and J gave up 4 bases; unmatched junction bases: 11. The V gene's germline CDR1 is SEHNR and CDR2 FQNEAQ (reference sequence). This CDR3 is CASSLARRQGAGRETQYF. For the CDR3, the DNA is TGTGCCAGCAGCTTAGCGCGGAGACAGGGGGCGGGGCGAGAGACCCAGTACTTC.